This TCR beta chain was captured by sequencing in a study of tumor and adjacent non-tumor tissue in lung cancer (dated by TCRdb to the late 2010s). Regarding the research as a whole: By cancer type, the cohort comprised eleven to twelve adenocarcinoma patients, 2 squamous cell carcinoma patients and 1 small cell lung cancer patient. Under 35 paired specimens, one tumor and one normal lung sample per patient, were profiled by TCRbeta CDR3 sequencing. The 15 enrolled patients, of whom 10 were men and 5 were women, were aged roughly 31 to 85 years and were diagnosed with TNM stage I to III disease. Sequencing generated a total of about 130,000,000 productive TCRbeta reads, averaging around 4.2 million reads per sample. The study compared bulk TCRbeta repertoires from lung tumor tissue and matched distant non-tumor lung tissue of some 16 lung cancer patients.

Spanning cysteine to phenylalanine, the CDR3 consists of 16 amino acids. The kept DNA is CDR3 alone, 48 bases in frame from the first base. The germline V gene provides CDR1 LGHNA and CDR2 YNFKEQ. RNA was isolated from bulk, unsorted tissue, and RNA quality was assessed with a NanoDrop ND-1000 and an Agilent 2100. The donors were newly diagnosed lung cancer patients admitted for thoracic surgery in China from August to November 2014 who had not received prior chemotherapy. Anyone who had undergone radiotherapy or chemotherapy before, or who had another cancer at the same time, was left out of the study. Pieces of surgical tissue measuring about 1-2 cm3 were kept in RNAlater solution and stored at -80 degrees C until use. Library generation was performed with multiplex PCR. Sequencing instrument: Illumina HiSeq 2500. TCRbeta libraries were built by three rounds of nested PCR using primers (Table S4), following protocols modified from ARM-PCR. Before sequencing, PCR products of 200-500 bp were excised from the gel and purified with the QIAquick gel extraction kit. The original pipeline was this. Reads were cleaned using Trimmomatic, were merged into complete CDR3 sequences using FLASH, and were assigned to V(D)J germline segments using MiTCR. VDJtools was used to compute clonal diversity as the inverse Simpson's index. In-frame sequences without a premature stop codon were defined as productive reads. TCRdb applied fastp at Q25 and MiXCR to the public reads, then kept only in-frame beta chains. Entries are consolidated by CDR3 protein sequence, retaining the most common genes and DNA. The V and J calls were determined by TCRdb, not by the authors. The table for this sample lists about 110,000 distinct CDR3 sequences; around 80% of them were counted only once. Of the sample, around a third is held by the ten largest clones.

To note about this clonotype: Its antigen is not yet known. The junction and the germline gene differ at one end; a read error may be behind it.

Overall study results and their limits: The methods do not name the sequencing platform or mention unique molecular identifiers. Younger patients had significantly higher TCR diversity, and higher tumor TCR diversity was associated with shorter overall and disease-free survival. Tumor tissue showed significantly greater TCR diversity (inverse Simpson) than normal lung tissue (approximately 400 vs 170, P = 0.0075, Mann-Whitney U test). A significantly larger cumulative share of the repertoire was made up by the top 100 clones in normal lung than in tumor tissue. The cohort had only 15 patients, and the authors noted that larger samples and more detailed clinical data are needed. Peripheral blood was not sequenced, so blood TCRbeta repertoires in these lung cancer patients were not examined.

The source material was lung tumor tissue. The chain is made from TRBV4-2 and TRBJ1-1, with 9 bases matching TRBD1. This sequence originates from a woman aged 60-70 years with non-small cell lung cancer. For the CDR3, the sequence is CARSQEGGTGPTEAFF. The DNA is as follows: TGTGCCAGAAGCCAAGAAGGCGGGACAGGGCCCACTGAAGCCTTCTTT.